Following are 10 T cell receptor beta chains from one sample sequenced in a study of identical twins. In TCRdb, the 5' RACE reads were re-called with MiXCR into one record per CDR3 protein. The table has some 1,700,000 distinct CDR3 sequences, more than 30% seen once; the top ten hold about 0.3%. The sequenced sample was cord blood. All receptors come from a newborn girl in good health.

This clonotype was counted between two and nine times. The chain joins TRBV4-1 to TRBJ1-1; D not resolved. V lost 1 base, J lost 3 bases, and 9 bases lay in between. Germline loops: CDR1 MGHRA, CDR2 YSYEKL. This CDR3 spans 14 amino acids. The CDR3 is CASSQVGRHTEAFF. CDR3 coding DNA: TGCGCCAGCAGCCAAGTAGGGAGACACACTGAAGCTTTCTTT.

The table lists this clonotype with a few counts. The rearrangement joins TRBV20-1 to TRBJ2-1, with D possibly being TRBD2 (7 bases). The CDR3 contains 15 residues. V lost 0 bases and J lost 2, with 11 bases in between. Germline V gives CDR1 DFQATT, CDR2 SNEGSKA (reference sequence). CDR3 in amino acids: CSARDHGGPYNEQFF. CDR3 nucleotide sequence: TGCAGTGCTAGAGATCACGGGGGGCCCTACAATGAGCAGTTCTTC.

The chain combines TRBV13 with TRBJ2-3; 7 bases map to TRBD2. V trimming: 5 bases; J trimming: 10 bases; junction bases outside the gene matches: 6. Germline loops: CDR1 PRHDT, CDR2 FYEKMQ (reference sequence). CDR3 length: 12 amino acids. The CDR3 here is CASSPAGVPQYF. The DNA for the CDR3 is TGTGCCAGCAGCCCCGCGGGGGTACCGCAGTATTTT.

The rearrangement links TRBV12-3 or TRBV12-4 to TRBJ1-2; 9 nucleotides match TRBD1. V lost 7 bases, J lost 6 bases, and 15 bases stayed unmatched. This CDR3 contains 16 residues. CDR3 loop: CASTPYHRDRDDGYTF. DNA of the CDR3: TGTGCCAGCACCCCCTATCACCGGGACAGGGACGATGGCTACACCTTC.

This chain connects TRBV3-1 to TRBJ1-5; unclear D gene. The V end lost 1 base, the J end lost 10 bases, and 11 bases lay between the germline ends. This CDR3 spans 13 amino acids. The V gene's germline CDR1 is LGHDT and CDR2 YNNKEL (reference sequence). The CDR3 region has the DNA TGTGCCAGCAGCCAAGGCCGTCAGGAACCCCAGCATTTT. It yields the protein CASSQGRQEPQHF.

This clonotype has more than one count but fewer than ten. The rearrangement uses TRBV3-1 and TRBJ2-2, with 8 bases that match TRBD2. Unmatched junction bases numbered 0, after V lost 1 base and J lost 2 bases. The CDR3 loop spans 15 amino acids. Germline assignment: CDR1 LGHDT and CDR2 YNNKEL (reference sequence). The CDR3 spells CASSQGTSNTGELFF. DNA for the CDR3: TGTGCCAGCAGCCAAGGGACTAGCAACACCGGGGAGCTGTTTTTT.

This clonotype occurred a few times. The chain has TRBV10-3 and TRBJ1-6, with D uncertain. With 3 bases removed from V and 9 bases from J, the gap between germline ends came to 15 bases. CDR3 length: 15 amino acids. CDR1 is ENHRY, CDR2 SYGVKD, per germline. In DNA, the CDR3 is TGTGCCATCAGTGATAAGGGCTGGGTAGGTTCACCCCTCCACTTT. It codes for CAISDKGWVGSPLHF.

This clonotype was picked up many times. The V call is TRBV20-1, the J call TRBJ2-3; no firm D call. The CDR3 has 13 residues. Per the germline V gene, CDR1 is DFQATT and CDR2 is SNEGSKA (reference sequence). V lost 7 bases and J 0 bases, leaving 11 bases between the germline ends. CDR3 in DNA: TGCAGTGTCGTCGGATCTAGCACAGATACGCAGTATTTT. It is translated as CSVVGSSTDTQYF.

This clonotype was observed a handful of times. This CDR3 is CASEGTGEGYTF. CDR3 DNA sequence: TGTGCCAGCGAGGGAACAGGGGAAGGCTACACCTTC. This sequence joins TRBV3-1 and TRBJ1-2, with 7 bases matching TRBD1. The CDR3 is made up of 12 amino acids. Germline CDR1 reads LGHDT; CDR2 reads YNNKEL (reference sequence). V lost 8 bases and J lost 8; bases outside the gene matches: 8.

This chain joins TRBV28 and TRBJ1-4, with 7 bases matching TRBD1. Germline V gene lookup returns CDR1 MDHEN and CDR2 SYDVKM. The CDR3 has 15 amino acids. V lost 3 bases, J lost 8 bases, and 9 bases stayed unmatched. CDR3 in amino acids: CASSFSTGASEKLFF. CDR3 nucleotide sequence: TGTGCCAGCAGTTTCTCAACAGGGGCTAGCGAAAAACTGTTTTTT.